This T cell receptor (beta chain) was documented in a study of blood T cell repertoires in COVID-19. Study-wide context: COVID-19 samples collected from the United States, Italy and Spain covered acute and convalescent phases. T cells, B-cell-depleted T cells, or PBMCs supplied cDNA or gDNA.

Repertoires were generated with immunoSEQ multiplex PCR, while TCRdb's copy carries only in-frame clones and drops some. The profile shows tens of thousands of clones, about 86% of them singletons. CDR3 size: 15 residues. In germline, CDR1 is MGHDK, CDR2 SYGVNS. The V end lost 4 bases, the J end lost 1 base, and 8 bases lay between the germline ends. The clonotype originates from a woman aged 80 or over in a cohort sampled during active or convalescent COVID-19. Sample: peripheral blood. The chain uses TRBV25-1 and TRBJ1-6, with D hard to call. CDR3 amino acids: CASSVAGSYNSPLHF. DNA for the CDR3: TGTGCCAGCAGTGTTGCAGGATCCTATAATTCACCCCTCCACTTT.